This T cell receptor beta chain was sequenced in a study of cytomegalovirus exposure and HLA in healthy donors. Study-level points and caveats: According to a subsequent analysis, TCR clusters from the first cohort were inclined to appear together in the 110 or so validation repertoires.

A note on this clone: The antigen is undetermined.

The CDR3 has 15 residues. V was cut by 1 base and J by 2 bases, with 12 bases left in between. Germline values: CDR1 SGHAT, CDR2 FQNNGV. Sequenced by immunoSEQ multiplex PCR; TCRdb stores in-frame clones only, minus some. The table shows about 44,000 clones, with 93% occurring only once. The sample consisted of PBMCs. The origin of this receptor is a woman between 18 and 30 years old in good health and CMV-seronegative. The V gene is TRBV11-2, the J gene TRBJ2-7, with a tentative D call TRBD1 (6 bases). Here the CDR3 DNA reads TGTGCCAGCAGCTTAGGGGGGCAAAGAACCTACGAGCAGTACTTC. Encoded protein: CASSLGGQRTYEQYF.